This TCR beta chain was identified during a study of beta chain features in type 1 diabetes. Findings of the study overall: Shortening of TCRB CDR3s, moderate but significant, appeared in all four CD4+ subsets of Type 1 diabetes patients.

In regard to this clone: Its antigen is unidentified.

Trimming shortened V by 0 bases and J by 5 bases, and 16 bases separated the two germline ends. Germline V lookup: CDR1 SGHRS, CDR2 YFSETQ. The CDR3 has 16 amino acids. Sequencing targeted expressed TCRB transcripts, as all isolated RNA had been reverse transcribed. Assay used: immunoSEQ multiplex PCR; TCRdb lists only in-frame clones, some missing. The repertoire has under 400,000 clones, roughly an eighth of them found once; the top ten carry 0.017%. Sampling consisted of one heparinised blood draw per donor, averaging about 116 mL. The source material was naive CD4+ T cells from blood. The origin of this receptor is a man aged 18 to 30 in good health. The rearrangement uses TRBV5-1 and TRBJ2-3; D remains ambiguous. DNA of the CDR3: TGCGCCAGCAGCTTGGTCGCCTTGGCTGAAGTAGATACGCAGTATTTT. It yields the protein CASSLVALAEVDTQYF. Together with reference TRBV5-1 and TRBJ2-3, the CDR3 gives the full variable domain: KAGVTQTPRYLIKTRGQQVTLSCSPISGHRSVSWYQQTPGQGLQFLFEYFSETQRNKGNFPGRFSGRQFSNSRSEMNVSTLELGDSALYLCASSLVALAEVDTQYFGPGTRLTVL.